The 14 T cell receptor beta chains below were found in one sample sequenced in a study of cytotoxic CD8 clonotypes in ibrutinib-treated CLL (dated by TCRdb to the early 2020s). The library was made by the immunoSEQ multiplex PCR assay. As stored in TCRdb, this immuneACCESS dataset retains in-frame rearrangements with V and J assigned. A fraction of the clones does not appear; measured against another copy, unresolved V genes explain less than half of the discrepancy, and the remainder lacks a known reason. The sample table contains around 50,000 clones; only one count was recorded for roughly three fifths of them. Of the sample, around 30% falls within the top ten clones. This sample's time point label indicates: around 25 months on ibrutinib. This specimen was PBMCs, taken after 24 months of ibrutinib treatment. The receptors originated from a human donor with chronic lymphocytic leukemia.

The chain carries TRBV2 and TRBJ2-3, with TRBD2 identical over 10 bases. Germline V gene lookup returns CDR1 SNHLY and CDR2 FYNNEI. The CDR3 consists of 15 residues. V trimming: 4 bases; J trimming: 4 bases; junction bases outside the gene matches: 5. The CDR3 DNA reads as TGTGCCAGCAGTGGAGCGGGGGGGCTCGCAGATACGCAGTATTTT. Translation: CASSGAGGLADTQYF.

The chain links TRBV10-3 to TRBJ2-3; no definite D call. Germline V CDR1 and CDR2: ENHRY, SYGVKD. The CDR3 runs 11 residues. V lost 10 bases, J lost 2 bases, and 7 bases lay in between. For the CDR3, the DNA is TGTGCCACACAACTCACAGATACGCAGTATTTT. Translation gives CATQLTDTQYF.

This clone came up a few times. This chain's CDR3 is CASSRGNYGYTF. CDR3 coding DNA: TGTGCCAGCAGCAGGGGGAACTATGGCTACACCTTC. The chain recombines TRBV2 with TRBJ1-2; 7 bases are a match to TRBD1. Germline V CDR1 and CDR2: SNHLY, FYNNEI. The J segment lost 2 bases and the V segment lost 6 bases, leaving 0 bases of the junction unmatched. This CDR3 comprises 12 residues.

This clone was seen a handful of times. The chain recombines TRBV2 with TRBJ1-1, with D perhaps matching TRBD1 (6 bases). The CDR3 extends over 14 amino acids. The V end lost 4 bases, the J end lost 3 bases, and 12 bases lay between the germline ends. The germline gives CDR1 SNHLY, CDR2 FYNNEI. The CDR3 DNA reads TGTGCCAGCAGTGTATTGACAGGAGACACTGAAGCTTTCTTT. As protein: CASSVLTGDTEAFF. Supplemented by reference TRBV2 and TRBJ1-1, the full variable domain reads EPEVTQTPSHQVTQMGQEVILRCVPISNHLYFYWYRQILGQKVEFLVSFYNNEISEKSEIFDDQFSVERPDGSNFTLKIRSTKLEDSAMYFCASSVLTGDTEAFFGQGTRLTVV.

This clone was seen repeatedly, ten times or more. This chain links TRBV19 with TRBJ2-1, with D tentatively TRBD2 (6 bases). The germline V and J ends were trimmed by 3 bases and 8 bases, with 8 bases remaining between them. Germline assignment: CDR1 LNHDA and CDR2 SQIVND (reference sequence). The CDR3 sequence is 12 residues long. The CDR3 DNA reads TGTGCCAGTAGTATCGGAGGGTATGAGCAGTTCTTC. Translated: CASSIGGYEQFF.

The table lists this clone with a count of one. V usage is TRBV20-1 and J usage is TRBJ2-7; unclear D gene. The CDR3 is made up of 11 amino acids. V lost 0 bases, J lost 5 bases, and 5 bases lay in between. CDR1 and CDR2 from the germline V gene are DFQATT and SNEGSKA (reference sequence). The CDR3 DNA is TGCAGTGCTAGAGATGACCACGAGCAGTACTTC. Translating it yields CSARDDHEQYF.

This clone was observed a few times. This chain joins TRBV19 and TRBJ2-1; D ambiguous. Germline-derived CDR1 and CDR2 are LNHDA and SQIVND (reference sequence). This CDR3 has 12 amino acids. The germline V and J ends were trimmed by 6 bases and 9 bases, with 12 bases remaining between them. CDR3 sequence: CASSTSGSEQFF. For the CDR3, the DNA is TGTGCCAGTAGCACGTCCGGCAGTGAGCAGTTCTTC.

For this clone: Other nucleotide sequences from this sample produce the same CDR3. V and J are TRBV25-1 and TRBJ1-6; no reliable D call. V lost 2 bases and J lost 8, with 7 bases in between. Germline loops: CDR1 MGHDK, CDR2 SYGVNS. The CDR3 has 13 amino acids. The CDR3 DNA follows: TGTGCCAGCAGTGAAGTTGGGCATTCACCCCTCCACTTT. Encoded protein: CASSEVGHSPLHF.

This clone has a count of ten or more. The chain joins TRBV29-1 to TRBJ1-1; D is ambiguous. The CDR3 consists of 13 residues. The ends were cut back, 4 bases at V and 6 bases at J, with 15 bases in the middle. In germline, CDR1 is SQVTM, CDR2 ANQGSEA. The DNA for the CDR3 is TGCAGCGTTGCCGGCCGCCACACGTCTGAAGCTTTCTTT. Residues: CSVAGRHTSEAFF. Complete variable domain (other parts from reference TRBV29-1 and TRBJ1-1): SAVISQKPSRDICQRGTSLTIQCQVDSQVTMMFWYRQQPGQSLTLIATANQGSEATYESGFVIDKFPISRPNLTFSTLTVSNMSPEDSSIYLCSVAGRHTSEAFFGQGTRLTVV.

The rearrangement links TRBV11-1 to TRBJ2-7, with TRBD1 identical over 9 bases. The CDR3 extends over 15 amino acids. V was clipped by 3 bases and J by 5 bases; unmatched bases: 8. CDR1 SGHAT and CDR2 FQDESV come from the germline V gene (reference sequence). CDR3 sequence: CASSLDATGGDEQYF. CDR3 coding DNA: TGTGCCAGCAGCTTGGACGCGACAGGGGGGGACGAGCAGTACTTC.

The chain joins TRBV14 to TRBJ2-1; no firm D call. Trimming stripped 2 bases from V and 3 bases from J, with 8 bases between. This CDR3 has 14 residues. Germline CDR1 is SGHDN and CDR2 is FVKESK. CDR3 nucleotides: TGTGCCAGCAGCCAACAGGTTCACTACAATGAGCAGTTCTTC. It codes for CASSQQVHYNEQFF.

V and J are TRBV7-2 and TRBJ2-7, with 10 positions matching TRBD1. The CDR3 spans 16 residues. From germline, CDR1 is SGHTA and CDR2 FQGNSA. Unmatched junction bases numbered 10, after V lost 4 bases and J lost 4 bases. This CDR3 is CASSSPRDRGIYEQYF. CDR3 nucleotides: TGTGCCAGCAGCTCTCCCCGGGACAGGGGCATATACGAGCAGTACTTC.

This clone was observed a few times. CDR3 DNA sequence: TGTGCCAGCAGTGATGATGAGAGGCCACTCCACTTT. Protein product: CASSDDERPLHF. This chain links TRBV6-5 with TRBJ1-6, with D uncertain. V lost 5 bases, J lost 16 bases, and 15 bases lay in between. Germline CDR1 and CDR2: MNHEY and SVGAGI. This CDR3 has 12 residues.

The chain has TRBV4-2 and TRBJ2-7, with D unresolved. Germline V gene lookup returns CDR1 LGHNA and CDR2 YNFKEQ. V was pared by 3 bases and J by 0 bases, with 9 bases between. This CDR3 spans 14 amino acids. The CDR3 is CASSQAASSYEQYF. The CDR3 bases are TGTGCCAGCAGCCAGGCAGCTAGCTCCTACGAGCAGTACTTC.